The text below deals with one T cell receptor (beta chain). The antigen is not known. In TCRdb, the 5' RACE reads were re-called with MiXCR into one record per CDR3 protein. The top ten hold 7.5% to 9.5% of the sample, which has 400,000 or so distinct CDR3 sequences, 20% seen once. This entry comes from a study of T-cell memory formation after mild COVID-19. Whole-study results and caveats: Clones from the second wave (peaking day 37) had unconfirmed SARS-CoV-2 specificity.

This CDR3 is built from 17 residues. In germline, CDR1 is KGHSH, CDR2 LQKENI. The J segment lost 7 bases and the V segment lost 6 bases, leaving 15 bases of the junction unmatched. The clonotype comes from an adult woman who had mild COVID-19 (a few samples of this study predate the infection). Cell type and time point are not known. The sequenced sample consisted of PBMCs or a T cell subset sorted from them (not recorded which). This rearrangement joins TRBV18 to TRBJ1-6; 7 bases match TRBD1. The CDR3 region has the DNA TGTGCCAGCTCTAGGCAGGGGGAGTATTTTGGAAATTCACCCCTCCACTTT. Encoded protein: CASSRQGEYFGNSPLHF.